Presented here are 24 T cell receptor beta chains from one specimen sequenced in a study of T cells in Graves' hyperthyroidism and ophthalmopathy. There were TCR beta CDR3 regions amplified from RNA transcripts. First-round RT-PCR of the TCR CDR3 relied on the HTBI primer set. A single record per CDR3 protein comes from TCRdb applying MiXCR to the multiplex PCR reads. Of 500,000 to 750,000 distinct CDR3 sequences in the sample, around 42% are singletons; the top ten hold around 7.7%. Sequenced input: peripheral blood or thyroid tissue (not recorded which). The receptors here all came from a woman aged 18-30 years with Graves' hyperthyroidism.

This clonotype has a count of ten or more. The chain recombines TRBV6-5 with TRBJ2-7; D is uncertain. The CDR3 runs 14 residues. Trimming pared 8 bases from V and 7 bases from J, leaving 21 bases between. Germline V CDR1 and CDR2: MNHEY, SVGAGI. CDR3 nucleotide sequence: TGTGCCAGCCCTGAACCAGGTGGAGCAGCTGAGCAGTACTTC. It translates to CASPEPGGAAEQYF.

The DNA for the CDR3 is TGCGCCAGCAGCTTGGTCCCCCATAGCGGGAGCCCCACCGAGCAGTACTTC. It encodes CASSLVPHSGSPTEQYF. The chain joins TRBV5-1 to TRBJ2-7; 9 bases fit TRBD2. V was pared by 0 bases and J by 6 bases, with 13 bases of the junction left unmatched. Per the germline V gene, CDR1 is SGHRS and CDR2 is YFSETQ. The CDR3 is made up of 17 amino acids.

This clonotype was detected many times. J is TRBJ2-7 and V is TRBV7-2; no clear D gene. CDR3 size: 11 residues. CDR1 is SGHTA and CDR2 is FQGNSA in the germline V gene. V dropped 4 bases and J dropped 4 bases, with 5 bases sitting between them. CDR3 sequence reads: CASSSLYEQYF. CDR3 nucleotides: TGTGCCAGCAGCTCCTTATACGAGCAGTACTTC. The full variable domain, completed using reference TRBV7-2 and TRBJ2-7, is GAGVSQSPSNKVTEKGKDVELRCDPISGHTALYWYRQSLGQGLEFLIYFQGNSAPDKSGLPSDRFSAERTGGSVSTLTIQRTQQEDSAVYLCASSSLYEQYFGPGTRLTVT.

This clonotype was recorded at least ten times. The CDR3 DNA sequence: TGTGCCAGCAGTTGGGGCGGGGACAGCTCCTACGAGCAGTACTTC. It is translated as CASSWGGDSSYEQYF. This sequence joins TRBV12-3 or TRBV12-4 and TRBJ2-7, with TRBD1 as a possible D gene (7 bases). Trimming removed 4 bases at V and 0 bases at J, with 13 bases between. There are 15 residues in the CDR3.

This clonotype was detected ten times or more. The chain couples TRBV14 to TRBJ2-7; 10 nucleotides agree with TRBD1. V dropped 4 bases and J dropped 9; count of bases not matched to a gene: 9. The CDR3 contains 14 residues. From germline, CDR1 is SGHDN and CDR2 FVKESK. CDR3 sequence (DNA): TGTGCCAGCAGCCGGGACAGGGGACCTAAGGGGCAGTACTTC. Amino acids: CASSRDRGPKGQYF.

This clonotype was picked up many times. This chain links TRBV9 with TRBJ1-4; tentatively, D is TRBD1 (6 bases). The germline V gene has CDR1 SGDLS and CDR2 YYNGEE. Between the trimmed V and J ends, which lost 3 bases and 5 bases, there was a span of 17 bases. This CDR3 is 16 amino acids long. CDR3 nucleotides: TGTGCCAGCAGCGCCTTATTACAAGGGGGGAATGAAAAACTGTTTTTT. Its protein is CASSALLQGGNEKLFF.

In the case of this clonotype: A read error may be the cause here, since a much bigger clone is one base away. CDR3 region: CSARDPESGAEAFF. The CDR3 DNA reads TGCAGTGCTAGAGACCCCGAATCGGGGGCTGAAGCTTTCTTT. The V and J genes are TRBV20-1 and TRBJ1-1, with TRBD1 as a possible D gene (5 bases). Germline V gene data show CDR1 as DFQATT and CDR2 as SNEGSKA (reference sequence). V was shortened by 0 bases and J by 6 bases, with 14 bases between the two germline ends. The CDR3 consists of 14 residues.

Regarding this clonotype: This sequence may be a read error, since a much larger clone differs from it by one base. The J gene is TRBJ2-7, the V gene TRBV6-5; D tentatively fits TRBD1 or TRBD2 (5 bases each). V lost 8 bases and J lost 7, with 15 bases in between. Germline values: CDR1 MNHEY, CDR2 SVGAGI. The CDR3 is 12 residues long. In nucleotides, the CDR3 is TGTGCCAGCCGTCGGGGCCCGAGGGAGCAGTACTTC. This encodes CASRRGPREQYF.

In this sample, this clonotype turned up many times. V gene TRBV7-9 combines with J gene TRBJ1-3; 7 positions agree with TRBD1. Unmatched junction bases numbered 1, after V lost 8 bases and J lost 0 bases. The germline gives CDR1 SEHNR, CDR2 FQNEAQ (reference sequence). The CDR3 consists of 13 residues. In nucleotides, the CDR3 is TGTGCCAGCGGGGACAGCTCTGGAAACACCATATATTTT. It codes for CASGDSSGNTIYF.

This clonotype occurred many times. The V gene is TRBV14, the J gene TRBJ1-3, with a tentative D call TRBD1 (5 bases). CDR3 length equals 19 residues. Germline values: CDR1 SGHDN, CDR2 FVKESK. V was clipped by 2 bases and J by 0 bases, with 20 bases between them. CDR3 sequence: CASSQKRQSGNPSGNTIYF. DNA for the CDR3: TGTGCCAGCAGCCAAAAGAGGCAATCAGGGAACCCCTCTGGAAACACCATATATTTT.

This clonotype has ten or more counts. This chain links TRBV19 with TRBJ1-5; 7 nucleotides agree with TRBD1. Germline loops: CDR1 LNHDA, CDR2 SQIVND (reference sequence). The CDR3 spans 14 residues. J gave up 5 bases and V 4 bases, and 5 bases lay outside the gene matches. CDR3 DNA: TGTGCCAGTAGTAGGAGGGGGCAATATCAGCCCCAGCATTTT. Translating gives CASSRRGQYQPQHF.

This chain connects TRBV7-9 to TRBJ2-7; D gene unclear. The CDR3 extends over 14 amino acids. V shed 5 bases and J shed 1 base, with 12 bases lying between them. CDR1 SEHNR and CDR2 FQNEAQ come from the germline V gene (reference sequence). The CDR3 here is CASSVEAGSYEQYF. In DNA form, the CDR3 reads TGTGCCAGCAGCGTTGAGGCCGGGTCCTACGAGCAGTACTTC.

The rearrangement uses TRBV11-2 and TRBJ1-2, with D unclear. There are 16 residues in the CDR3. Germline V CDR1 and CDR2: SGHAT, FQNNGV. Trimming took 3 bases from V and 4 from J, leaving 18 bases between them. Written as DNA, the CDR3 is TGTGCCAGCAGCTTGGGGTTTAGTACCGCTAGCTATGGCTACACCTTC. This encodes CASSLGFSTASYGYTF.

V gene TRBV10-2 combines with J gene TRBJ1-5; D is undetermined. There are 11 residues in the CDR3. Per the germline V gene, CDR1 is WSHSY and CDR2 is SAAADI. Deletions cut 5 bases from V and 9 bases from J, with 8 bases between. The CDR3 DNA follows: TGCGCCAGCAGTACGGGTGGGCCCCAGCATTTT. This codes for CASSTGGPQHF.

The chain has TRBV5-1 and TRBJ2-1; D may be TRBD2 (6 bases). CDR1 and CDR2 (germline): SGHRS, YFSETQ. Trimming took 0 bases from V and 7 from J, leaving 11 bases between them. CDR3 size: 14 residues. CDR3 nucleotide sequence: TGCGCCAGCAGCTTGGTGGGGGGTACGAATGAGCAGTTCTTC. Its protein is CASSLVGGTNEQFF. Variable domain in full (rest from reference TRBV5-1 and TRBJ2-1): KAGVTQTPRYLIKTRGQQVTLSCSPISGHRSVSWYQQTPGQGLQFLFEYFSETQRNKGNFPGRFSGRQFSNSRSEMNVSTLELGDSALYLCASSLVGGTNEQFFGPGTRLTVL.

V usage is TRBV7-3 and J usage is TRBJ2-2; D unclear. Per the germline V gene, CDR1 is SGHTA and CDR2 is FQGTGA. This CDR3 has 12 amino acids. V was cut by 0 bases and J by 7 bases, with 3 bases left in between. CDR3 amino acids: CASSLTFGELFF. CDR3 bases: TGTGCCAGCAGCTTAACTTTCGGGGAGCTGTTTTTT.

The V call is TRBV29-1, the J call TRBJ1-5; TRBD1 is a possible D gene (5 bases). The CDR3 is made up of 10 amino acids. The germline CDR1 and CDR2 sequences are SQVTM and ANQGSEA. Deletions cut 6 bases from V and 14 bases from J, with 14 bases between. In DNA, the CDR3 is TGCAGCGTGGGGGGAGGTGACGAGCATTTT. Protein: CSVGGGDEHF.

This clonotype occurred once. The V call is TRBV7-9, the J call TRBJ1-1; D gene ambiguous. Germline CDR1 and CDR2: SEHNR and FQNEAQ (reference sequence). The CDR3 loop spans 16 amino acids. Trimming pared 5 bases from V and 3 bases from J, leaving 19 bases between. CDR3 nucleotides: TGTGCCAGCAGCCCAGACTATAACTATGGCTACACTGAAGCTTTCTTT. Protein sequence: CASSPDYNYGYTEAFF.

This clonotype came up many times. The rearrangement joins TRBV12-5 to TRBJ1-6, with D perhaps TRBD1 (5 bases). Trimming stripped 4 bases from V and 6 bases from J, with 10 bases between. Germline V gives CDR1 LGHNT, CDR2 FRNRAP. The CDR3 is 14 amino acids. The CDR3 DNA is TGTGCTAGTGGTTCTGGGGGAGGTAATTCACCCCTCCACTTT. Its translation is CASGSGGGNSPLHF.

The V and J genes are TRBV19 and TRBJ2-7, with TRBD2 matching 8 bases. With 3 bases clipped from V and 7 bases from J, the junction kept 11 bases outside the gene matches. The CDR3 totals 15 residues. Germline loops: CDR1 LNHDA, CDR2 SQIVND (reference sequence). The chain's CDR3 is CASSISGLVNNEQYF. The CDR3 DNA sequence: TGTGCCAGTAGTATCTCGGGACTAGTGAACAATGAGCAGTACTTC.

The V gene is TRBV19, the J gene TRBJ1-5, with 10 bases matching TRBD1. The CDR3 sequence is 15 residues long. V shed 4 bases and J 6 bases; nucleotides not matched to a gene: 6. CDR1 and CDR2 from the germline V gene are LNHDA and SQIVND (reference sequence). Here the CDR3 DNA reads TGTGCCAGTAGTAGATCCGGGACAGGGGTTCAGCCCCAGCATTTT. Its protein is CASSRSGTGVQPQHF.

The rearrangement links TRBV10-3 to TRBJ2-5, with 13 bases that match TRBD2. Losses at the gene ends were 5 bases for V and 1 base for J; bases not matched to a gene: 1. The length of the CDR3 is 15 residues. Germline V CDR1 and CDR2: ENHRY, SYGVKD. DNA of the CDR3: TGTGCCATCAGTAGGACTAGCGGGGGCCAAGAGACCCAGTACTTC. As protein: CAISRTSGGQETQYF.

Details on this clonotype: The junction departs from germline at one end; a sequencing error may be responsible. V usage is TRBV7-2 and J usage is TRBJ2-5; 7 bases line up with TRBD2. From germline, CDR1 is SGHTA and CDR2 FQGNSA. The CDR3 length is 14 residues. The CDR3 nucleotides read TGCGCCAGCAGCAGCCTAGCGGTCGGGGAGACCCAGTACTTC. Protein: CASSSLAVGETQYF.

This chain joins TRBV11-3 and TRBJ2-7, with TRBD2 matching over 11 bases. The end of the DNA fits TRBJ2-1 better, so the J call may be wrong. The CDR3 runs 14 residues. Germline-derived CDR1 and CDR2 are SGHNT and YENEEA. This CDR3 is CASSNLGTSGKQFF. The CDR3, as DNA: TGTGCCAGCAGCAACCTCGGGACTAGCGGAAAGCAGTTCTTC.